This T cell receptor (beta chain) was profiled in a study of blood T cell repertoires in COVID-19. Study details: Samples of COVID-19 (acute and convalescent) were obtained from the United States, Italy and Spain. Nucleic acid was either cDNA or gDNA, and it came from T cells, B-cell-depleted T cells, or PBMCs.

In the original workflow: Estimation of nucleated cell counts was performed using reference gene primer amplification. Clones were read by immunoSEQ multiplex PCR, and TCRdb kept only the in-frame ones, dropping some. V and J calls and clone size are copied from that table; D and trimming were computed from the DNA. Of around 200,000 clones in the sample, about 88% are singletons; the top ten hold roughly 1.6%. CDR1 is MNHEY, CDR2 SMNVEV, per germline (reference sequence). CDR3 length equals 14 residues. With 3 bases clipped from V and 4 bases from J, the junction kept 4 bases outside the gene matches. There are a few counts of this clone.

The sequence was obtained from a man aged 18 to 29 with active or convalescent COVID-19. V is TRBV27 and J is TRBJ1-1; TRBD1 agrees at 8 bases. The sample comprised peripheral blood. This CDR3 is CASSLDRVATEAFF. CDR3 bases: TGTGCCAGCAGTTTGGACAGGGTGGCCACTGAAGCTTTCTTT.